This T cell receptor (beta chain) originates from a study of Ad26.COV2.S vaccination and SARS-CoV-2 variants. In the study overall: In the study, Ad26.COV2.S was injected intramuscularly once, or twice 56 days apart. Study-level results: Total T cell responses, in the TCR breadth and depth analyses, may have been underestimated. The placebo group had lower spike-specific TCR breadth than the vaccine recipients did.

The treatment: around 19 received Ad26.COV2.S at low or high dose, single or two shots; roughly 5 received placebo; per-sample allocation not given. The samples date from day 63 after the first vaccine or placebo injection. As for this clone: Its antigen is as yet unknown.

The table came from immunoSEQ multiplex PCR; TCRdb's copy has only in-frame clones and leaves some out. This sample has hundreds of thousands of clones; about nine tenths occur once, and the top ten carry about 3.4%. Sequencing used peripheral blood, obtained in a trial of Ad26.COV2.S vaccine versus placebo. The sequence derives from a person between 18 and 60 years old who received the Ad26.COV2.S COVID-19 vaccine or a placebo.

CDR3 sequence: CASSQNRRREYF. The CDR3 DNA reads TGTGCCAGCAGCCAAAACAGACGAAGGGAGTACTTC. The V gene is TRBV14, the J gene TRBJ2-7; D not certain. Per the germline V gene, CDR1 is SGHDN and CDR2 is FVKESK. The CDR3 is 12 amino acids. V gave up 2 bases and J gave up 11 bases, with 13 bases separating them.